This T cell receptor beta chain came from a study of PD-1 blockade in classical Hodgkin lymphoma. With V trimmed by 2 bases and J by 3 bases, 11 bases remained unmatched. CDR1 and CDR2 from the germline V gene are SGHNT and YYREEE (reference sequence). This CDR3 comprises 19 residues. Some clones are missing from TCRdb's copy, which holds only in-frame ones; the method was immunoSEQ multiplex PCR. The top ten hold around 20% of the sample, which has 35,000 to 50,000 clones, roughly 70% seen once. The patients all showed relapse after autologous stem cell transplantation, while their brentuximab vedotin exposure varied.

The material sequenced was peripheral blood mononuclear cells (PBMCs), taken at baseline. The chain has TRBV5-4 and TRBJ2-1; 13 nucleotides align to TRBD2. This clonotype originated in a human donor with classical Hodgkin lymphoma. The CDR3 is CASSLPPRWTSGGYNEQFF. In nucleotides, the CDR3 is TGTGCCAGCAGCTTACCCCCCCGTTGGACTAGCGGGGGCTACAATGAGCAGTTCTTC.